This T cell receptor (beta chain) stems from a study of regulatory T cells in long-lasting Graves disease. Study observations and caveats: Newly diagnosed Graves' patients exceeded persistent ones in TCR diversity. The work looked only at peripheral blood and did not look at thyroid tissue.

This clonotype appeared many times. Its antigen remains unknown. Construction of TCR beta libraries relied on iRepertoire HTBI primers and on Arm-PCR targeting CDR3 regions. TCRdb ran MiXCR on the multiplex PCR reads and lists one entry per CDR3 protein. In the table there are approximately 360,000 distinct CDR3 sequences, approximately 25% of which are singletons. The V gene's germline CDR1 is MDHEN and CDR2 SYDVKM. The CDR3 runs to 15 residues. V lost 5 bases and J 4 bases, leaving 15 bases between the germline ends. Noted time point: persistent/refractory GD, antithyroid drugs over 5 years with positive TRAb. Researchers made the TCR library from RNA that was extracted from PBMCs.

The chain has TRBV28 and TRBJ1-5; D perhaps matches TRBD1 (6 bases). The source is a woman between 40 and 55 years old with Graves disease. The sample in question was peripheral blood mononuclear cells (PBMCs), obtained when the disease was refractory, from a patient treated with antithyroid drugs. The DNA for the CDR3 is TGTGCCAGCAGTGACTCCTTGGGGGCAAATCAGCCCCAGCATTTT. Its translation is CASSDSLGANQPQHF.